This is a list of T cell receptor beta chains from one sample in a study of cytotoxic CD8 clonotypes in ibrutinib-treated CLL. Only in-frame clones appear in the TCRdb table, and some are missing; sequencing was by immunoSEQ multiplex PCR. The table has more than 200,000 clones, roughly 74% seen once. This material consisted of PBMCs, taken after 24 months of ibrutinib treatment. Source of these receptors: a human donor with chronic lymphocytic leukemia. The CDR3 runs from the conserved cysteine through the conserved F or W. A D gene is named only where the DNA matches it firmly. Part of the rows lack a size; the others show once, few, many or a class for expanded clones.

>TRBJ2-1|-|16|TRBD2|TRBV7-8
CASSPLAGGPFDEQFF
TGTGCCAGCAGCCCATTAGCGGGAGGGCCTTTTGATGAGCAGTTCTTC
>TRBJ1-2|-|14|-|TRBV5-1
CASSLGRDGYGYTF
TGCGCCAGCAGCTTGGGCCGGGACGGCTATGGCTACACCTTC
>TRBJ2-3|once|13|-|TRBV4-3
CASSPRTTDTQYF
TGCGCCAGCAGCCCCCGGACAACAGATACGCAGTATTTT
>TRBJ1-2|few|13|TRBD1|TRBV5-1
CASSVVTGEGYTF
TGCGCCAGCAGCGTCGTCACAGGGGAGGGCTACACCTTC
>TRBJ2-1|-|11|-|TRBV25-1
CASRVGGEQFF
TGTGCCAGCAGAGTGGGAGGTGAGCAGTTCTTC
>TRBJ2-7|-|13|-|TRBV30
CAWSPHGAYEQYF
TGTGCCTGGAGCCCCCATGGGGCCTACGAGCAGTACTTC
>TRBJ2-5|-|19|-|TRBV19
CASSITYLGLRGRRETQYF
TGTGCCAGTAGTATTACGTATTTGGGATTGCGGGGGCGCCGGGAGACCCAGTACTTC
>TRBJ1-3|-|16|-|TRBV7-8
CASSYGTSSSGNTIYF
TGTGCCAGCAGCTACGGGACTTCCAGTTCTGGAAACACCATATATTTT
>TRBJ2-7|-|15|-|TRBV30
CAWSITGGSSYEQYF
TGTGCCTGGAGTATTACAGGAGGGAGCTCCTACGAGCAGTACTTC
>TRBJ2-1|-|15|-|TRBV5-1
CASSPHRDSTREQFF
TGCGCCAGCAGCCCGCACCGGGACTCGACGAGGGAGCAGTTCTTC
>TRBJ2-5|once|14|-|TRBV27
CASSSLDNQETQYF
TGTGCCAGCAGTTCCTTGGACAATCAAGAGACCCAGTACTTC
>TRBJ2-3|-|13|-|TRBV7-3
CASGSRGTDTQYF
TGTGCCAGCGGGAGTAGGGGCACAGATACGCAGTATTTT
>TRBJ2-7|few|15|TRBD2|TRBV18
CASSPRLAGTNEQYF
TGTGCCAGCTCACCACGACTAGCGGGTACTAACGAGCAGTACTTC
>TRBJ2-7|once|13|-|TRBV29-1
CSVVDGLSYEQYF
TGCAGCGTTGTAGACGGGCTCTCCTACGAGCAGTACTTC
>TRBJ1-2|few|14|-|TRBV29-1
CSDHPDSSFKDYTF
TGCAGCGATCACCCAGACAGCTCTTTTAAGGACTACACCTTC
>TRBJ1-4|-|13|-|TRBV30
CAWSWQANEKLFF
TGTGCCTGGAGTTGGCAGGCTAATGAAAAACTGTTTTTT
>TRBJ2-3|once|15|-|TRBV6-5
CASSPFGSSTDTQYF
TGTGCCAGCAGCCCATTCGGGTCCAGCACAGATACGCAGTATTTT
>TRBJ2-5|-|13|-|TRBV18
CASSPQTQETQYF
TGTGCCAGCTCACCACAAACACAAGAGACCCAGTACTTC
>TRBJ2-3|-|16|TRBD2|TRBV11-2
CASSLELAGFTDTQYF
TGTGCCAGCAGCTTAGAACTAGCGGGATTCACAGATACGCAGTATTTT
>TRBJ1-4|-|16|-|TRBV7-8
CASSPTAIATNEKLFF
TGTGCCAGCAGCCCGACAGCTATTGCAACTAATGAAAAACTGTTTTTT
>TRBJ2-3|few|15|-|TRBV9
CASSVAQGPTDTQYF
TGTGCCAGCAGCGTAGCACAAGGACCCACAGATACGCAGTATTTT
>TRBJ2-3|-|21|TRBD2|TRBV7-8
CASSQSNSGTSGGRPTDTQYF
TGTGCCAGCAGCCAAAGCAACTCCGGGACTAGCGGGGGGAGACCCACAGATACGCAGTATTTT
>TRBJ2-2|-|15|-|TRBV5-6
CASSSQTGHAGELFF
TGTGCCAGCAGCTCACAAACAGGGCACGCCGGGGAGCTGTTTTTT
>TRBJ2-1|-|16|-|TRBV15
CATSPNRERSYNEQFF
TGTGCCACCAGCCCTAACAGGGAAAGGTCCTACAATGAGCAGTTCTTC
>TRBJ2-2|once|14|TRBD2|TRBV29-1
CSVKREGLSGELFF
TGCAGCGTAAAGCGGGAGGGCCTGTCCGGGGAGCTGTTTTTT
>TRBJ2-5|-|13|-|TRBV5-4
CASSLFLGETQYF
TGTGCCAGCAGCTTGTTTCTGGGGGAGACCCAGTACTTC
>TRBJ2-1|-|13|-|TRBV30
CAWRDYLTNEQFF
TGTGCCTGGAGGGACTATCTTACCAATGAGCAGTTCTTC
>TRBJ2-7|-|14|TRBD2|TRBV6-5
CASSRTSGRNQQYF
TGTGCCAGCAGCAGGACTAGCGGGAGGAATCAGCAGTACTTC
>TRBJ1-2|-|16|TRBD1|TRBV7-2
CATPEGAGAAGYGYTF
TGTGCCACCCCTGAGGGGGCAGGGGCGGCGGGCTATGGCTACACCTTC
>TRBJ2-3|-|16|TRBD1|TRBV7-9
CASSPYRGHPRDTQYF
TGTGCCAGCAGCCCCTACAGGGGTCACCCGCGAGATACGCAGTATTTT
>TRBJ1-5|-|13|-|TRBV19
CASSPTGNQPQHF
TGTGCCAGTAGTCCGACAGGAAATCAGCCCCAGCATTTT
>TRBJ2-2|-|18|TRBD2|TRBV19
CASSIVILAGVFPGELFF
TGTGCCAGTAGTATAGTAATCCTAGCGGGAGTGTTCCCCGGGGAGCTGTTTTTT
>TRBJ1-4|-|15|-|TRBV28
CASSWGQEIYEKLFF
TGTGCCAGCAGTTGGGGGCAGGAGATCTATGAAAAACTGTTTTTT
>TRBJ1-4|-|16|-|TRBV6-5
CASSYSLTPTNEKLFF
TGTGCCAGCAGTTACTCGCTGACGCCAACTAATGAAAAACTGTTTTTT
>TRBJ2-7|-|15|-|TRBV28
CASISPSYGSYEQYF
TGTGCCAGCATCAGTCCGAGTTACGGGAGTTACGAGCAGTACTTC
>TRBJ2-5|-|10|-|TRBV19
CAAGRETQYF
TGTGCCGCGGGGCGAGAGACCCAGTACTTC
>TRBJ1-2|once|15|-|TRBV7-2
CASSLGRGANYGYTF
TGTGCCAGCAGCCTCGGACGGGGAGCTAACTATGGCTACACCTTC
>TRBJ1-2|-|15|-|TRBV19
CASSSAQDTYYGYTF
TGTGCCAGTAGTTCTGCTCAGGACACCTACTATGGCTACACCTTC
>TRBJ1-2|-|14|-|TRBV4-2
CASSLEVGNYGYTF
TGTGCCAGCAGCCTCGAGGTAGGGAACTATGGCTACACCTTC
>TRBJ1-2|-|11|TRBD1|TRBV30
CAWRGQVDYTF
TGTGCCTGGAGGGGACAGGTGGATTACACCTTC